The 27 T cell receptor beta chains below were found in one sample sequenced in a study of blood T cell repertoires in COVID-19. Produced via immunoSEQ multiplex PCR; TCRdb's table is partial and in-frame only. The table shows approximately 170,000 clones, with around 89% occurring only once. The sequenced sample consisted of peripheral blood. The source of these receptors is a man in his late teens or twenties who had recovered from COVID-19.

The rearrangement links TRBV27 to TRBJ2-7; D gene ambiguous. Trimming removed 0 bases at V and 5 bases at J, with 8 bases between. CDR1 and CDR2 from the germline V gene are MNHEY and SMNVEV (reference sequence). CDR3 length: 13 amino acids. The CDR3 spells CASSLSPRDEQYF. The CDR3 DNA reads TGTGCCAGCAGTTTATCGCCCCGGGACGAGCAGTACTTC.

The chain carries TRBV12-3 or TRBV12-4 and TRBJ1-2; D is perhaps TRBD1 (5 bases). The length of the CDR3 is 12 residues. The germline V and J ends were trimmed by 5 bases and 3 bases, with 7 bases remaining between them. The CDR3 coding sequence is TGTGCCAGCAGTATGACAGACTATGGCTACACCTTC. Protein: CASSMTDYGYTF.

The chain recombines TRBV7-2 with TRBJ2-5; D is unclear. CDR3 length: 15 residues. Trimming left V 0 bases short and J 5 bases short, with 13 bases between. CDR1 and CDR2 (germline): SGHTA, FQGNSA. The DNA of the CDR3 is TGTGCCAGCAGCTTAGCAGGAGCTAGATGGGAGACCCAGTACTTC. Its protein product is CASSLAGARWETQYF.

The CDR3 reads CASSPGQSTGELFF. The CDR3 nucleotides are TGTGCCAGCAGCCCGGGACAGAGCACCGGGGAGCTGTTTTTT. The chain has TRBV7-3 and TRBJ2-2; 7 bases align to TRBD1. The CDR3 spans 14 residues. Germline V CDR1 and CDR2: SGHTA, FQGTGA. Trimming removed 5 bases from V and 4 bases from J; junction bases left unmatched: 4.

This clone showed up just a few times. This chain connects TRBV19 to TRBJ1-2; D might be TRBD1 (5 bases). Trimming stripped 4 bases from V and 4 bases from J, with 7 bases between. This CDR3 region has 12 residues. Germline V gene data show CDR1 as LNHDA and CDR2 as SQIVND (reference sequence). The DNA for the CDR3 is TGTGCCAGTAGTACAAGGGGCTATGGCTACACCTTC. Translation gives CASSTRGYGYTF.

The gene calls are TRBV28 and TRBJ2-6; tentative D call: TRBD2 (6 bases). Trimming removed 2 bases at V and 13 bases at J, with 6 bases between. Germline loops: CDR1 MDHEN, CDR2 SYDVKM. This CDR3 has 11 residues. CDR3 residues: CASSLAGVLTF. The CDR3 DNA reads as TGTGCCAGCAGTTTAGCGGGGGTCCTGACTTTC. Combining the CDR3 with reference TRBV28 and TRBJ2-6 gives the whole variable domain DVKVTQSSRYLVKRTGEKVFLECVQDMDHENMFWYRQDPGLGLRLIYFSYDVKMKEKGDIPEGYSVSREKKERFSLILESASTNQTSMYLCASSLAGVLTFGAGSRLTVL.

The rearrangement uses TRBV19 and TRBJ2-5, with D possibly TRBD2 on 6 matching bases. The V end lost 6 bases, the J end lost 2 bases, and 10 bases lay between the germline ends. This CDR3 has 13 amino acids. Germline values: CDR1 LNHDA, CDR2 SQIVND (reference sequence). This CDR3 is CASSKEGQETQYF. CDR3 bases: TGTGCCAGTAGCAAGGAGGGGCAAGAGACCCAGTACTTC.

This clone was detected once. The chain joins TRBV7-6 to TRBJ2-2; tentative D call: TRBD1 (6 bases). The length of the CDR3 is 17 residues. V lost 6 bases and J lost 0, with 17 bases in between. Germline loops: CDR1 SGHVS, CDR2 FNYEAQ. The chain's CDR3 is CASRQRDTISNTGELFF. DNA of the CDR3: TGTGCCAGCAGGCAAAGGGACACCATCTCGAACACCGGGGAGCTGTTTTTT.

Of note for this clone: In the same sample, other DNA sequences code for this CDR3. The CDR3 sequence is CASSDGGGTNEKLFF. The CDR3 DNA follows: TGTGCCAGCAGCGATGGGGGCGGAACTAATGAAAAACTGTTTTTT. This chain joins TRBV7-9 and TRBJ1-4; a weak D match, TRBD1 (6 bases). V was clipped by 5 bases and J by 1 base, with 11 bases between them. The CDR3 has 15 residues. CDR1 SEHNR and CDR2 FQNEAQ come from the germline V gene (reference sequence).

Turning to this clone: One end of the junction varies from germline; a read error may be responsible. This chain joins TRBV7-7 and TRBJ2-1, with 7 positions matching TRBD2. The CDR3 runs 16 residues. CDR1 and CDR2 from the germline V gene are SSHAT and FNYEAQ (reference sequence). The CDR3 loop is CASSRRTSWGNNEQFF. CDR3 sequence (DNA): TGTGCTAGCAGCCGCCGGACTAGTTGGGGAAACAATGAGCAGTTCTTC. Full variable domain (missing parts from reference TRBV7-7 and TRBJ2-1): GAGVSQSPRYKVTKRGQDVTLRCDPISSHATLYWYQQALGQGPEFLTYFNYEAQPDKSGLPSDRFSAERPEGSISTLTIQRTEQRDSAMYRCASSRRTSWGNNEQFFGPGTRLTVL.

The chain uses TRBV7-6 and TRBJ2-7; 8 bases are a match to TRBD2. Germline V gives CDR1 SGHVS, CDR2 FNYEAQ. The CDR3 consists of 16 residues. After removal of 0 bases from V and 3 bases from J, the junction contained 7 bases not matched to a gene. CDR3 bases: TGTGCCAGCAGCTTAGCAAACCCGGGGGGGGGCTACGAGCAGTACTTC. Protein: CASSLANPGGGYEQYF.

The V and J genes are TRBV7-9 and TRBJ2-3; tentative D call: TRBD1 (5 bases). The CDR3 runs 13 residues. The germline gives CDR1 SEHNR, CDR2 FQNEAQ (reference sequence). V dropped 1 base and J dropped 10 bases, with 12 bases sitting between them. CDR3 sequence reads: CASSLGPVTAQYF. CDR3 bases: TGTGCCAGCAGCTTAGGTCCGGTGACAGCGCAGTATTTT.

This clone turned up a few times. The chain combines TRBV27 with TRBJ2-2, with 7 nucleotides matching TRBD1. CDR1 MNHEY and CDR2 SMNVEV come from the germline V gene (reference sequence). The CDR3 totals 15 residues. After removal of 1 base from V and 4 bases from J, the junction contained 3 bases not matched to a gene. This CDR3 reads CASSLLGGRTGELFF. DNA of the CDR3: TGTGCCAGCAGTTTATTAGGGGGCCGCACCGGGGAGCTGTTTTTT.

This chain links TRBV3-1 (or the pseudogene TRBV3-2) with TRBJ2-7; TRBD2 aligns across 10 bases. J gave up 7 bases and V 0 bases, and 9 bases lay outside the gene matches. From germline, CDR1 is LGHDT and CDR2 YNNKEL (reference sequence). This CDR3 spans 16 amino acids. CDR3 bases: TGTGCCAGCAGCCAAGATGTGGGGCTAGCGGGAGATGAGCAGTACTTC. Residues: CASSQDVGLAGDEQYF.

V and J are TRBV7-9 and TRBJ2-1, with 8 bases aligning to TRBD2. In germline, CDR1 is SEHNR, CDR2 FQNEAQ (reference sequence). The V and J ends lost 8 bases and 6 bases, in that order; junction bases with no gene match: 12. The CDR3 length is 15 residues. The chain's CDR3 is CASAVGAGGVNEQFF. The CDR3 coding sequence is TGTGCCAGCGCCGTAGGGGCGGGAGGCGTCAATGAGCAGTTCTTC.

The chain links TRBV18 to TRBJ2-7; 11 bases are a match to TRBD2. Germline CDR1 and CDR2: KGHSH and LQKENI. This CDR3 has 14 residues. Trimming at V came to 3 bases and at J to 3 bases, leaving 1 base not matched to a gene. The CDR3 DNA reads as TGTGCCAGCTCACCCGGGACTAGCGGCTACGAGCAGTACTTC. Protein sequence: CASSPGTSGYEQYF.

V and J are TRBV3-1 (or the pseudogene TRBV3-2) and TRBJ2-3, with a possible D match to TRBD1 (6 bases). CDR1 and CDR2 from the germline V gene are LGHDT and YNNKEL (reference sequence). There are 14 residues in the CDR3. The V end lost 3 bases, the J end lost 4 bases, and 11 bases lay between the germline ends. For the CDR3, the DNA is TGTGCCAGCAGCCACAGGGGTGGGTCAGATACGCAGTATTTT. As protein: CASSHRGGSDTQYF.

The CDR3 DNA follows: TGTGCCAGCAACCCGGCGGGGGACCACGAGCAGTACTTC. It specifies CASNPAGDHEQYF. The rearrangement links TRBV13 to TRBJ2-7, with TRBD2 matching over 7 bases. CDR3 length: 13 residues. The J segment lost 5 bases and the V segment lost 7 bases, leaving 8 bases of the junction unmatched. Looked up from germline, CDR1 is PRHDT and CDR2 is FYEKMQ (reference sequence).

V and J are TRBV5-6 and TRBJ2-7, with no clear D. The CDR3 is 15 amino acids. Trimming took 0 bases from V and 5 from J, leaving 15 bases between them. CDR1 and CDR2 from the germline V gene are SGHDT and YYEEEE. Here the CDR3 DNA reads TGTGCCAGCAGCTTGGCCCCGCTAGTTTCCAACGAGCAGTACTTC. It translates to CASSLAPLVSNEQYF.

The chain recombines TRBV6-4 with TRBJ1-6, with D uncertain. V dropped 4 bases and J dropped 7 bases, with 11 bases sitting between them. This CDR3 region has 14 residues. Germline loops: CDR1 MRHNA, CDR2 SNTAGT. CDR3 nucleotides: TGTGCCAGCAGTGCAGACCGGGGAAATTCACCCCTCCACTTT. This sequence encodes CASSADRGNSPLHF.

The V call is TRBV15, the J call TRBJ2-1; 8 nucleotides line up with TRBD2. CDR1 is LNHNV and CDR2 is YYDKDF in the germline V gene (reference sequence). This CDR3 contains 13 residues. The V gene end was trimmed by 7 bases and the J gene end by 7 bases; junction bases not matched to a gene: 6. CDR3 sequence: CATTSGPGNEQFF. The DNA of the CDR3 is TGTGCCACCACTAGCGGGCCGGGGAATGAGCAGTTCTTC.

The chain carries TRBV5-1 and TRBJ2-1; no clear D. The V gene lost 0 bases and the J gene lost 5 bases, with 12 bases spanning the gap. The CDR3 totals 15 residues. CDR1 is SGHRS and CDR2 is YFSETQ in the germline V gene. CDR3 residues: CASSLGGDGHNEQFF. The DNA of the CDR3 is TGCGCCAGCAGCTTGGGCGGAGATGGTCACAATGAGCAGTTCTTC.

The chain carries TRBV6-2 or TRBV6-3 and TRBJ1-5; D may be TRBD1 (5 bases). Per the germline V gene, CDR1 is MNHEY and CDR2 is SVGEGT. The CDR3 length is 14 residues. V lost 6 bases and J lost 4, with 13 bases in between. This CDR3 is CASSHGGGNQPQHF. The CDR3 nucleotides read TGTGCCAGCAGCCATGGGGGGGGGAATCAGCCCCAGCATTTT.

This clone is a singleton in its sample. The gene calls are TRBV12-3 or TRBV12-4 and TRBJ2-1; no definite D call. V was shortened by 3 bases and J by 9 bases, with 12 bases between the two germline ends. There are 13 residues in the CDR3. For the CDR3, the DNA is TGTGCCAGCAGTTTCCCCTCTAGTGGTGAGCAGTTCTTC. Translating it yields CASSFPSSGEQFF.

This chain links TRBV27 with TRBJ1-5; 10 bases fit TRBD1. The V segment lost 6 bases and the J segment 4 bases; nucleotides outside the gene matches: 6. This CDR3 comprises 15 residues. Germline V gene data show CDR1 as MNHEY and CDR2 as SMNVEV (reference sequence). The CDR3 protein is CASSPTGGRNQPQHF. The CDR3 bases are TGTGCCAGCAGCCCGACAGGGGGCAGGAATCAGCCCCAGCATTTT.

This clone was counted between two and nine times. The chain is built from TRBV7-2 and TRBJ1-2, with 8 nucleotides matching TRBD1. Germline V lookup: CDR1 SGHTA, CDR2 FQGNSA. Trimming removed 5 bases from V and 8 bases from J; junction bases left unmatched: 7. This CDR3 is 13 amino acids long. This chain's CDR3 is CASSPTGGVGYTF. For the CDR3, the DNA is TGTGCCAGCAGCCCCACAGGGGGAGTGGGCTACACCTTC.

In this sample, this clone turned up a few times. The chain joins TRBV5-4 to TRBJ1-3; D not resolved. The CDR3 has 15 residues. Looked up from germline, CDR1 is SGHNT and CDR2 is YYREEE (reference sequence). V lost 4 bases to trimming and J lost 3 bases, with 14 bases between them. Here the CDR3 reads CASSPEGGYGNTIYF. The CDR3 region has the DNA TGTGCCAGCAGCCCTGAGGGCGGCTATGGAAACACCATATATTTT.